The 22 T cell receptor beta chains below all came from one sample that was sequenced in a study. MiXCR, applied by TCRdb to the 5' RACE reads, yields one record per CDR3 protein. The sample includes roughly 56,000 distinct CDR3 sequences, about 31% of them seen just once. The sequenced sample was tumor-infiltrating naive CD4+ T cells sorted from the breast tumor. Subset denoted: naive CD4+ T cells, CD4+CD45RA+CD25-. These receptors were obtained from a female donor with breast cancer.

This clonotype has just a few counts. The rearrangement links TRBV5-5 to TRBJ2-1, with 7 bases fitting TRBD1. Germline values: CDR1 SGHKS, CDR2 YYEKEE (reference sequence). The CDR3 loop spans 15 amino acids. The V gene end was trimmed by 4 bases and the J gene end by 0 bases; junction bases not matched to a gene: 4. This chain's CDR3 is CASSRGQSSYNEQFF. In DNA form, the CDR3 reads TGTGCCAGCAGCCGGGGACAGAGCTCCTACAATGAGCAGTTCTTC.

This clonotype was observed a handful of times. The chain recombines TRBV28 with TRBJ1-3, with TRBD1 matching 9 bases. The CDR3 totals 16 residues. V was pared by 5 bases and J by 0 bases, with 5 bases of the junction left unmatched. The germline V gene has CDR1 MDHEN and CDR2 SYDVKM. The CDR3: CASSRTGANSGNTIYF. For the CDR3, the DNA is TGTGCCAGCAGTCGGACAGGGGCGAACTCTGGAAACACCATATATTTT.

In this sample, this clonotype turned up a few times. This chain links TRBV25-1 with TRBJ2-1; TRBD1 might be the D (6 bases). The germline V gene encodes CDR1 MGHDK and CDR2 SYGVNS. The V gene lost 4 bases and the J gene lost 0 bases, with 16 bases spanning the gap. The CDR3 contains 17 residues. The CDR3 DNA reads as TGTGCCAGCAGTGCTGATGGAACAGGGACCTCCTACAATGAGCAGTTCTTC. It codes for CASSADGTGTSYNEQFF.

About this clonotype: This may stem from a read error, because a much larger clone lies one nucleotide away. The chain joins TRBV5-1 to TRBJ2-7; 7 bases agree with TRBD1. CDR1 SGHRS and CDR2 YFSETQ come from the germline V gene. J was trimmed by 4 bases and V by 7 bases; bases with no gene match: 8. CDR3 length: 13 residues. The CDR3 sequence is CASGVGTAYEQYF. In DNA, the CDR3 is TGCGCCAGCGGCGTAGGGACAGCTTACGAGCAGTACTTC. Full variable domain (outside the CDR3, taken from reference TRBV5-1 and TRBJ2-7): KAGVTQTPRYLIKTRGQQVTLSCSPISGHRSVSWYQQTPGQGLQFLFEYFSETQRNKGNFPGRFSGRQFSNSRSEMNVSTLELGDSALYLCASGVGTAYEQYFGPGTRLTVT.

The chain joins TRBV6-1 to TRBJ2-2, with TRBD1 matching over 10 bases. Losses at the gene ends were 4 bases for V and 6 bases for J; bases not matched to a gene: 5. The germline V gene has CDR1 MNHNS and CDR2 SASEGT. The CDR3 covers 15 residues. The CDR3 here is CASSGRDRGAGELFF. The CDR3 DNA sequence: TGTGCCAGCAGTGGCCGGGACAGGGGTGCCGGGGAGCTGTTTTTT.

This clonotype counts as medium-sized. The chain has TRBV7-3 and TRBJ2-2; unclear D gene. Germline V gene lookup returns CDR1 SGHTA and CDR2 FQGTGA. V was clipped by 4 bases and J by 3 bases, with 6 bases between them. The CDR3 spans 13 residues. The CDR3, as DNA: TGTGCCAGCAGCTCAAAGGACACCGGGGAGCTGTTTTTT. Its protein is CASSSKDTGELFF.

On this clonotype itself: A much larger clone differs from this one at a single base, so this may be a read error. The conserved phenylalanine or tryptophan is not found at the CDR3 terminus, so this likely reflects a read error. V usage is TRBV5-1 and J usage is TRBJ2-1; the D is unclear. The CDR3 is 14 amino acids. The V gene lost 4 bases and the J gene lost 3 bases, with 11 bases spanning the gap. Germline loops: CDR1 SGHRS, CDR2 YFSETQ. Here the CDR3 DNA reads TGCGCCAGCAGCGCCGCTCTCGACTACAATGAGCAGTTCTCC. Its protein is CASSAALDYNEQFS.

This clonotype has only one observation. The chain combines TRBV7-2 with TRBJ2-3, with D tentatively TRBD1 (6 bases). This CDR3 is built from 15 residues. The V and J ends lost 4 bases and 4 bases respectively, with 15 bases between them. The germline V gene has CDR1 SGHTA and CDR2 FQGNSA. CDR3 DNA: TGTGCCAGCAGCTCAGAAGGGGGTCCCGCAGATACGCAGTATTTT. This encodes CASSSEGGPADTQYF.

This clonotype has a handful of counts. The V and J genes are TRBV12-3 or TRBV12-4 and TRBJ2-3, with D tentatively TRBD2 (6 bases). The CDR3 runs to 12 residues. V shed 3 bases and J shed 12 bases, with 13 bases lying between them. The CDR3 reads CASSFGRGSQYF. As DNA, the CDR3 is TGTGCCAGCAGTTTTGGGCGGGGCTCCCAGTATTTT.

V gene TRBV7-3 combines with J gene TRBJ2-5; D may be TRBD2 (6 bases). Trimming took 1 base from V and 4 from J, leaving 10 bases between them. Germline V gene lookup returns CDR1 SGHTA and CDR2 FQGTGA. The CDR3 spans 14 residues. The CDR3 region has the DNA TGTGCCAGCAGCTTAAACGGGGAGGCAGAGACCCAGTACTTC. This translates into CASSLNGEAETQYF. Supplemented by reference TRBV7-3 and TRBJ2-5, the full variable domain reads GAGVSQTPSNKVTEKGKYVELRCDPISGHTALYWYRQSLGQGPEFLIYFQGTGAADDSGLPNDRFFAVRPEGSVSTLKIQRTERGDSAVYLCASSLNGEAETQYFGPGTRLLVL.

The chain carries TRBV4-2 and TRBJ2-5, with D perhaps assigned TRBD1 or TRBD2 (5 bases each). V lost 0 bases and J 2 bases, leaving 13 bases between the germline ends. This CDR3 contains 16 residues. CDR1 and CDR2 from the germline V gene are LGHNA and YNFKEQ. The CDR3 sequence: CASSQDPGTKQETQYF. The CDR3, as DNA: TGTGCCAGCAGCCAAGATCCGGGGACGAAACAAGAGACCCAGTACTTC.

With respect to this clonotype: This may be a read error, as it is one base from a much larger clone. V is TRBV20-1 and J is TRBJ1-3; 9 nucleotides align to TRBD1. This CDR3 is 15 amino acids long. J lost 3 bases, V lost 5 bases, and 8 bases had no gene match. Germline CDR1 and CDR2: DFQATT and SNEGSKA (reference sequence). For the CDR3, the DNA is TGCAGTGCTGTACTGAGACAGGGGGTTGGAAACACCATATATTTT. Translating gives CSAVLRQGVGNTIYF.

This clonotype was seen more than once but under ten times. The J gene is TRBJ2-1, the V gene TRBV12-3 or TRBV12-4; 8 nucleotides agree with TRBD2. The CDR3 consists of 14 residues. V dropped 7 bases and J dropped 7; count of bases not matched to a gene: 9. The CDR3: CASTQSGRGNEQFF. CDR3 nucleotide sequence: TGTGCCAGCACCCAAAGCGGGAGAGGGAATGAGCAGTTCTTC.

This CDR3 is CASSSTGTEETQYF. CDR3 nucleotides: TGTGCCAGCAGTTCGACCGGGACAGAAGAGACCCAGTACTTC. The V and J genes are TRBV12-3 or TRBV12-4 and TRBJ2-5; 7 bases agree with TRBD1. The V gene end was trimmed by 4 bases and the J gene end by 3 bases; junction bases not matched to a gene: 5. This CDR3 has 14 amino acids.

This clonotype has only one observation. The chain has TRBV11-2 and TRBJ1-2; 10 bases line up with TRBD1. Germline V gene data show CDR1 as SGHAT and CDR2 as FQNNGV. The CDR3 spans 14 residues. V dropped 5 bases and J dropped 6; count of bases not matched to a gene: 6. CDR3 protein: CASSNTGTGDGYTF. Here the CDR3 DNA reads TGTGCCAGCAGCAATACCGGGACAGGGGATGGCTACACCTTC. Together with reference TRBV11-2 and TRBJ1-2, the CDR3 gives the full variable domain: EAGVAQSPRYKIIEKRQSVAFWCNPISGHATLYWYQQILGQGPKLLIQFQNNGVVDDSQLPKDRFSAERLKGVDSTLKIQPAKLEDSAVYLCASSNTGTGDGYTFGSGTRLTVV.

This clonotype has ten or more counts. The chain links TRBV9 to TRBJ2-1, with 10 bases aligning to TRBD1. Germline assignment: CDR1 SGDLS and CDR2 YYNGEE. CDR3 size: 14 residues. V gave up 4 bases and J gave up 9 bases; unmatched junction bases: 7. The CDR3 protein is CASSSGTGVGEQFF. The CDR3 DNA is TGTGCCAGCAGCTCCGGGACAGGGGTCGGTGAGCAGTTCTTC.

This clonotype was detected ten times or more. CDR3 amino acids: CSARDPPAGAPYEQYF. CDR3 nucleotide sequence: TGCAGTGCTAGAGACCCCCCGGCAGGGGCCCCCTACGAGCAGTACTTC. V gene TRBV20-1 combines with J gene TRBJ2-7; D is perhaps TRBD1 (6 bases). Trimming left V 0 bases short and J 2 bases short, with 17 bases between. The germline CDR1 and CDR2 sequences are DFQATT and SNEGSKA (reference sequence). The CDR3 spans 16 residues.

This clonotype was observed a few times. The V gene is TRBV27, the J gene TRBJ2-1, with a tentative D call TRBD1 (5 bases). The CDR3 sequence is 15 residues long. Between the trimmed V and J ends, which lost 1 base and 0 bases, there was a span of 7 bases. In germline, CDR1 is MNHEY, CDR2 SMNVEV (reference sequence). The CDR3 region is CASSLFDSSYNEQFF. The CDR3, as DNA: TGTGCCAGCAGTTTATTTGACAGCTCCTACAATGAGCAGTTCTTC.

This clonotype was observed a handful of times. V and J are TRBV5-5 and TRBJ2-5; TRBD2 matches at 8 bases. J gave up 3 bases and V 0 bases, and 7 bases lay outside the gene matches. This CDR3 spans 16 amino acids. Germline assignment: CDR1 SGHKS and CDR2 YYEKEE (reference sequence). CDR3 nucleotides: TGTGCCAGCAGCTTGGTCACCGGGACTAGGGAAGAGACCCAGTACTTC. It codes for CASSLVTGTREETQYF.

The rearrangement uses TRBV7-8 and TRBJ2-2, with D perhaps TRBD1 (6 bases). The CDR3 covers 16 residues. V shed 0 bases and J shed 2 bases, with 10 bases lying between them. Germline loops: CDR1 SGHVS, CDR2 FQNEAQ. In DNA form, the CDR3 reads TGTGCCAGCAGCTTAGCGAGGACAGAAAACACCGGGGAGCTGTTTTTT. Its translation is CASSLARTENTGELFF.

This clonotype has a handful of counts. The gene calls are TRBV5-1 and TRBJ2-5; 13 positions match TRBD2. V was pared by 4 bases and J by 4 bases, with 7 bases of the junction left unmatched. The CDR3 is 16 amino acids. The V gene's germline CDR1 is SGHRS and CDR2 YFSETQ. The CDR3 DNA sequence: TGCGCCAGCAGCATGGGACTAGCGGGAAGGGGAGAGACCCAGTACTTC. This translates into CASSMGLAGRGETQYF.

Comment on this clonotype: The junction shows a germline mismatch at one end, possibly a read error. The chain is built from TRBV29-1 and TRBJ2-7; D may be TRBD2 (5 bases). This CDR3 is 12 amino acids long. Germline V gene sequence: CDR1 SQVTM, CDR2 ANQGSEA. The CDR3 region is CSATTVTYEQYF. The CDR3 nucleotides read TGTAGCGCTACGACGGTCACCTACGAGCAGTACTTC.